These 4 T cell receptor beta chains originate from one sample sequenced in a study of blood T cells in healthy people across ages. Combining a sample-barcoded 5' primer with a J-beta primer mix, a second PCR ran for about 6 to 11 cycles. TCRdb reprocessed the 5' RACE reads via MiXCR and lists one record per CDR3 protein. The table has some 1.5 million distinct CDR3 sequences, roughly 27% seen once. The specimen sequenced was blood. These receptor sequences come from a woman aged 30 to 39 in good health.

In this sample, this clonotype turned up once. The V gene is TRBV7-2, the J gene TRBJ2-3; TRBD2 is a possible D gene (6 bases). V gave up 5 bases and J gave up 2 bases, with 14 bases separating them. Per the germline V gene, CDR1 is SGHTA and CDR2 is FQGNSA. The CDR3 is 15 residues long. CDR3 protein: CASSDASAPTDTQYF. The CDR3, as DNA: TGTGCCAGCAGCGACGCTAGCGCACCCACAGATACGCAGTATTTT.

This clonotype was picked up a small number of times. The rearrangement links TRBV10-3 to TRBJ2-5; no reliable D call. CDR3 length: 15 amino acids. V gave up 3 bases and J gave up 5 bases, with 16 bases separating them. From germline, CDR1 is ENHRY and CDR2 SYGVKD. The CDR3 nucleotides are TGTGCCATCAGTGAATTAGCCAACTCGGGTGAGACCCAGTACTTC. Protein: CAISELANSGETQYF.

The chain carries TRBV6-2 or TRBV6-3 and TRBJ2-1; tentative D call: TRBD2 (6 bases). This CDR3 is 13 amino acids long. The germline gives CDR1 MNHEY, CDR2 SVGEGT. The germline V and J ends were trimmed by 4 bases and 5 bases, with 9 bases remaining between them. CDR3 amino acids: CASSFLANNEQFF. CDR3 in DNA: TGTGCCAGCAGTTTCCTAGCGAACAATGAGCAGTTCTTC.

This clonotype was counted once. The chain combines TRBV3-1 with TRBJ2-1, with 7 bases matching TRBD2. Unmatched junction bases numbered 5, after V lost 2 bases and J lost 7 bases. The CDR3 is made up of 14 amino acids. Germline V gene sequence: CDR1 LGHDT, CDR2 YNNKEL (reference sequence). CDR3 sequence (DNA): TGTGCCAGCAGCCAACAAGCGGGGATGAATGAGCAGTTCTTC. It encodes CASSQQAGMNEQFF.